A selection of T cell receptor beta chains follows, all from one sample in a study of graft-versus-host responses after intestinal transplantation. Repertoires were generated with immunoSEQ multiplex PCR, while TCRdb's copy carries only in-frame clones and drops some. This sample has 40,000 to 55,000 clones, with around 92% found just once. The antigens of these receptors remain unknown. This material consisted of unstimulated CD4+ T cells sorted from spleen or lymph node cells, taken before transplant. The receptors come from a human donor who was the organ donor for an intestinal transplant. Each CDR3 is given with its conserved first and last residue. A D gene is named only where the DNA matches it firmly. Clone size is stated in some rows and not others, as once, few, many or a class when expanded.

v_call: TRBV7-3
j_call: TRBJ2-1
d_call: TRBD2
clone_size: .
cdr3_nt: TGTGCCAGCAGCTCCTCTAGCGGCTACCGTAATGAGCAGTTCTTC
cdr3_aa: CASSSSSGYRNEQFF

v_call: TRBV5-4
j_call: TRBJ2-7
d_call: TRBD2
clone_size: .
cdr3_nt: TGTGCCAGCAGCTTCGGGGGGACTTCCGTTCAGCAGTACTTC
cdr3_aa: CASSFGGTSVQQYF

v_call: TRBV30
j_call: TRBJ1-5
d_call: .
clone_size: .
cdr3_nt: TGTGTCTGGGCCAGGGACAATCAGCCCCAGCATTTT
cdr3_aa: CVWARDNQPQHF

v_call: TRBV27
j_call: TRBJ1-2
d_call: TRBD1
clone_size: once
cdr3_nt: TGTGCCAGCAGCCCTACCATGCGGACAGGGGAGGACTATGGCTACACCTTC
cdr3_aa: CASSPTMRTGEDYGYTF

v_call: TRBV5-3
j_call: TRBJ1-5
d_call: TRBD1
clone_size: .
cdr3_nt: TGTGCCAGAAGCCCGACCCGGGACAGGGGGCGAGGGTGTTTTCAGCCCCAGCATTTT
cdr3_aa: CARSPTRDRGRGCFQPQHF

v_call: TRBV5-1
j_call: TRBJ1-4
d_call: .
clone_size: .
cdr3_nt: TGCGCCAGCAGCCGCTTGGGGGGGGTTACTAATGAAAAACTGTTTTTT
cdr3_aa: CASSRLGGVTNEKLFF

v_call: TRBV7-3
j_call: TRBJ2-6
d_call: .
clone_size: .
cdr3_nt: TGTGCCAGCAGCCTTGGTGGCGGGGCAGGGGCCAACGTCCTGACTTTC
cdr3_aa: CASSLGGGAGANVLTF

v_call: TRBV7-2
j_call: TRBJ2-7
d_call: TRBD2
clone_size: few
cdr3_nt: TGTGCCAGCACCCCGTCGGGGGGAGAGCAGTACTTC
cdr3_aa: CASTPSGGEQYF

v_call: TRBV28
j_call: TRBJ1-2
d_call: TRBD1
clone_size: .
cdr3_nt: TGTGCCAGCAGTTTAAGGGGACAGGGGGATGGCTACACCTTC
cdr3_aa: CASSLRGQGDGYTF

v_call: TRBV5-5
j_call: TRBJ1-1
d_call: TRBD1
clone_size: .
cdr3_nt: TGTGCCAGCAGCCGGACAGGGGGGAACACTGAAGCTTTCTTT
cdr3_aa: CASSRTGGNTEAFF

v_call: TRBV5-4
j_call: TRBJ2-1
d_call: TRBD1
clone_size: .
cdr3_nt: TGTGCCAGCAGCGGGCCGGGACAGGGGACTTACAATGAGCAGTTCTTC
cdr3_aa: CASSGPGQGTYNEQFF

v_call: TRBV28
j_call: TRBJ2-3
d_call: .
clone_size: .
cdr3_nt: TGTGCCAGCAGTTCACCCAAACCGGGTCCACACTCCACAGATACGCAGTATTTT
cdr3_aa: CASSSPKPGPHSTDTQYF

v_call: TRBV28
j_call: TRBJ1-2
d_call: .
clone_size: .
cdr3_nt: TGTGCCAGCAGTTACTTCAGGGTTGCAAAGGCGGTTAACTATGGCTACACCTTC
cdr3_aa: CASSYFRVAKAVNYGYTF

v_call: TRBV5-4
j_call: TRBJ2-2
d_call: TRBD2
clone_size: .
cdr3_nt: TGTGCCAGCAGCTTAGCGGGAGGGCCTAACACCGGGGAGCTGTTTTTT
cdr3_aa: CASSLAGGPNTGELFF

v_call: TRBV18
j_call: TRBJ1-3
d_call: .
clone_size: .
cdr3_nt: TGTGCCAGCTCACCTGCAGGGATCCTCTCTGGAAACACCATATATTTT
cdr3_aa: CASSPAGILSGNTIYF

v_call: TRBV9
j_call: TRBJ2-3
d_call: TRBD2
clone_size: once
cdr3_nt: TGTGCCAGCAGCATGGGACTAGCGGGAGACCCAGATACGCAGTATTTT
cdr3_aa: CASSMGLAGDPDTQYF

v_call: TRBV27
j_call: TRBJ2-4
d_call: TRBD2
clone_size: .
cdr3_nt: TGTGCCAGCAGTCCCGGGACTACCAAAAACATTCAGTACTTC
cdr3_aa: CASSPGTTKNIQYF

v_call: TRBV28
j_call: TRBJ2-3
d_call: .
clone_size: .
cdr3_nt: TGTGCCAGCAGTTTGGCGGGCAGGGATACGCAGTATTTT
cdr3_aa: CASSLAGRDTQYF

v_call: TRBV27
j_call: TRBJ2-3
d_call: TRBD2
clone_size: .
cdr3_nt: TGTGCCAGCAGTTCAACGCCAAAACAGGAGACTAGCGGGACCCCTCGCACAGATACGCAGTATTTT
cdr3_aa: CASSSTPKQETSGTPRTDTQYF

v_call: TRBV9
j_call: TRBJ2-4
d_call: .
clone_size: .
cdr3_nt: TGTGCCAGCAGCGTAGGCAGGGGCTCGACCAAAAACATTCAGTACTTC
cdr3_aa: CASSVGRGSTKNIQYF

v_call: TRBV14
j_call: TRBJ2-2
d_call: TRBD1
clone_size: .
cdr3_nt: TGTGCCAGCAGCCCCAAGACAGGGACGAACACCGGGGAGCTGTTTTTT
cdr3_aa: CASSPKTGTNTGELFF

v_call: TRBV25-1
j_call: TRBJ2-7
d_call: .
clone_size: .
cdr3_nt: TGTGCCAGCAGTGAATCTCAGGGGCCCTACGAGCAGTACTTC
cdr3_aa: CASSESQGPYEQYF

v_call: TRBV28
j_call: TRBJ2-6
d_call: .
clone_size: .
cdr3_nt: TGTGCCAGCAGCGCTAAGGGGGCCAACGTCCTGACTTTC
cdr3_aa: CASSAKGANVLTF

v_call: TRBV5-1
j_call: TRBJ2-4
d_call: TRBD2
clone_size: .
cdr3_nt: TGCGCCAGCAGCCCCGGGACTAGGGAAAACATTCAGTACTTC
cdr3_aa: CASSPGTRENIQYF

v_call: TRBV28
j_call: TRBJ2-7
d_call: TRBD2
clone_size: .
cdr3_nt: TGTGCCAGCAGAATACGACTAGCGGGACAGGGCGAGCAGTACTTC
cdr3_aa: CASRIRLAGQGEQYF

v_call: TRBV7-3
j_call: TRBJ2-7
d_call: TRBD1
clone_size: .
cdr3_nt: TGTGCCAGCAGCCCAACAGGGGGCGCGGTAGGCGAGCAGTACTTC
cdr3_aa: CASSPTGGAVGEQYF

v_call: TRBV7-3
j_call: TRBJ1-3
d_call: .
clone_size: .
cdr3_nt: TGTGCCAGCACTTCCTACCCACAGAATGGAAACACCATATATTTT
cdr3_aa: CASTSYPQNGNTIYF

v_call: TRBV15
j_call: TRBJ1-3
d_call: TRBD1
clone_size: .
cdr3_nt: TGTGCCACTTGGACAACGACAGGGTCCTCTGGAAACACCATATATTTT
cdr3_aa: CATWTTTGSSGNTIYF

v_call: TRBV7-2
j_call: TRBJ2-7
d_call: TRBD1
clone_size: once
cdr3_nt: TGTGCCAGCCGTCTGTCCAGGACAGGCTTTTACGAGCAGTACTTC
cdr3_aa: CASRLSRTGFYEQYF

v_call: TRBV28
j_call: TRBJ1-5
d_call: .
clone_size: .
cdr3_nt: TGTGCCAGCAGTTTGGGACAAATGGGGGCCAATCAGCCCCAGCATTTT
cdr3_aa: CASSLGQMGANQPQHF

v_call: TRBV29-1
j_call: TRBJ1-1
d_call: TRBD1
clone_size: .
cdr3_nt: TGCAGCGTAGCCCAACAGGGGGTGAACACTGAAGCTTTCTTT
cdr3_aa: CSVAQQGVNTEAFF

v_call: TRBV4-1
j_call: TRBJ2-3
d_call: .
clone_size: .
cdr3_nt: TGCGCCAGCAGCCTTAGTCGCGAGGATACGCAGTATTTT
cdr3_aa: CASSLSREDTQYF

v_call: TRBV19
j_call: TRBJ1-5
d_call: TRBD1
clone_size: .
cdr3_nt: TGTGCCAGTGCGGGACAGGGAAACAATCAGCCCCAGCATTTT
cdr3_aa: CASAGQGNNQPQHF

v_call: TRBV7-8
j_call: TRBJ2-5
d_call: .
clone_size: .
cdr3_nt: TGTGCCAGCAGCTTAATGGGGGGAGAGACCCAGTACTTC
cdr3_aa: CASSLMGGETQYF

v_call: TRBV7-3
j_call: TRBJ2-7
d_call: .
clone_size: .
cdr3_nt: TGTGCCAGCAGCCAGTCCGGCGGTGGTGCCTACGAGCAGTACTTC
cdr3_aa: CASSQSGGGAYEQYF

v_call: TRBV7-2
j_call: TRBJ1-2
d_call: TRBD1
clone_size: .
cdr3_nt: TGTGCCAGCAGGCGTAGGACAGGGAACCTATCAAGTGGCTACACCTTC
cdr3_aa: CASRRRTGNLSSGYTF

v_call: TRBV9
j_call: TRBJ2-3
d_call: .
clone_size: .
cdr3_nt: TGTGCCAGCAGCGGGGACACCTCGAGCACAGATACGCAGTATTTT
cdr3_aa: CASSGDTSSTDTQYF

v_call: TRBV19
j_call: TRBJ2-7
d_call: .
clone_size: .
cdr3_nt: TGTGCCAGTAGTAAGGACAGCACCTACGAGCAGTACTTC
cdr3_aa: CASSKDSTYEQYF

v_call: TRBV7-2
j_call: TRBJ1-2
d_call: TRBD1
clone_size: .
cdr3_nt: TGTGCCAGCAGCCCCCTCTCAGGGGGAGGCTATGGCTACACCTTC
cdr3_aa: CASSPLSGGGYGYTF

v_call: TRBV11-3
j_call: TRBJ2-3
d_call: TRBD1
clone_size: .
cdr3_nt: TGTGCCAGCAGCTTAGGGGACAGGGTTACAGATACGCAGTATTTT
cdr3_aa: CASSLGDRVTDTQYF

v_call: TRBV5-6
j_call: TRBJ2-5
d_call: .
clone_size: .
cdr3_nt: TGTGCCAGCAGCTTGCAGCGGTTAAGGGTGGGCCAAGAGACCCAGTACTTC
cdr3_aa: CASSLQRLRVGQETQYF

v_call: TRBV28
j_call: TRBJ1-2
d_call: .
clone_size: .
cdr3_nt: TGTGCCAGCAGTCCCAGGGGACGGAGTTCTAACTATGGCTACACCTTC
cdr3_aa: CASSPRGRSSNYGYTF